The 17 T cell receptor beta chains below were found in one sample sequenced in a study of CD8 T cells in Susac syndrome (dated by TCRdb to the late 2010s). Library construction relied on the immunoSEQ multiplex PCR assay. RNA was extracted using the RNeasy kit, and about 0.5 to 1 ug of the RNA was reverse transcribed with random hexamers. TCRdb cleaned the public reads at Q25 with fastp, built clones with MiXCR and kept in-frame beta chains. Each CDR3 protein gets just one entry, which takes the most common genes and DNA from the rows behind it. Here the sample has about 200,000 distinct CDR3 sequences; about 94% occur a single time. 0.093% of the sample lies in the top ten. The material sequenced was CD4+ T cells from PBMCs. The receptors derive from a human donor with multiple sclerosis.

The CDR3 sequence is CASSLRTSGPGEQYF. The CDR3 bases are TGCGCCAGCAGCCTTCGGACTAGCGGGCCCGGGGAGCAGTACTTC. The gene calls are TRBV4-3 and TRBJ2-7, with 11 nucleotides matching TRBD2. CDR1 is LGHNA and CDR2 is YSLEER in the germline V gene. Unmatched junction bases numbered 9, after V lost 4 bases and J lost 7 bases. This CDR3 is 15 amino acids long.

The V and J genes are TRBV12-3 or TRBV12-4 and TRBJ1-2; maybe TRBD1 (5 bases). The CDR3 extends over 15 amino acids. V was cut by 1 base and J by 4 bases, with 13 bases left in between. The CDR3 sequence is CASSLDRRASYGYTF. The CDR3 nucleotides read TGTGCCAGCAGTTTAGACAGGCGAGCTAGCTATGGCTACACCTTC.

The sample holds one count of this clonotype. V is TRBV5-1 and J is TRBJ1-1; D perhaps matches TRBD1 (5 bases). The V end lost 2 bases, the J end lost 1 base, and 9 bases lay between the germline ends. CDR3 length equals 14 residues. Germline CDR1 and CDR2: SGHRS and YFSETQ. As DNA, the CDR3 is TGCGCCAGCAGCTTCGACGGGGGGAACACTGAAGCTTTCTTT. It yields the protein CASSFDGGNTEAFF. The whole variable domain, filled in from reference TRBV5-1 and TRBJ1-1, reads KAGVTQTPRYLIKTRGQQVTLSCSPISGHRSVSWYQQTPGQGLQFLFEYFSETQRNKGNFPGRFSGRQFSNSRSEMNVSTLELGDSALYLCASSFDGGNTEAFFGQGTRLTVV.

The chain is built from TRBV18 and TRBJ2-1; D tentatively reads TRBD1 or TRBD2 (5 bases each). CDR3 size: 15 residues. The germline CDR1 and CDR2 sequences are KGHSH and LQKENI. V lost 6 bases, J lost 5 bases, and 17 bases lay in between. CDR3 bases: TGTGCCAGCTCCCCCTGGCAGGGAGTCGACAATGAGCAGTTCTTC. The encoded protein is CASSPWQGVDNEQFF.

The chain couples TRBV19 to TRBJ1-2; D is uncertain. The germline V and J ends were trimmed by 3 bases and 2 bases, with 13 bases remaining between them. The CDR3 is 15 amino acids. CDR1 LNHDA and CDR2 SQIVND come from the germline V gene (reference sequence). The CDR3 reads CASSIRAGSNYGYTF. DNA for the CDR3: TGTGCCAGTAGTATTCGGGCAGGTTCCAACTATGGCTACACCTTC.

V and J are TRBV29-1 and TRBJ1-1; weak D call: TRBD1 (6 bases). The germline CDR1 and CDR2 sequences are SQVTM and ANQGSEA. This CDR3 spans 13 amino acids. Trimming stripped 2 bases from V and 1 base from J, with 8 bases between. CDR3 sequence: CSVETGTNTEAFF. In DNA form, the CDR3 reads TGCAGCGTTGAAACAGGGACGAACACTGAAGCTTTCTTT.

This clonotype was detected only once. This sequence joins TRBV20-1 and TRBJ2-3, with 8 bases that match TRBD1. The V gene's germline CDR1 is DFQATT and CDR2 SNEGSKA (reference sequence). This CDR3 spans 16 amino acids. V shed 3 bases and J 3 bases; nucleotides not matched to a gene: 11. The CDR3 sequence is CSARLAWTGRTDTQYF. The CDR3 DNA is TGCAGTGCTAGGCTGGCCTGGACAGGGCGAACAGATACGCAGTATTTT.

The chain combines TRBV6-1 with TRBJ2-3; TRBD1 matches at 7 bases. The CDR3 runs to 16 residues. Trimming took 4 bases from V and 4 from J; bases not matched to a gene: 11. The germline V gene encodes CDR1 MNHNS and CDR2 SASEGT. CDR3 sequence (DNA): TGTGCCAGCAGTGCCCTCCGAGGGGGCGCATCAGATACGCAGTATTTT. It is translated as CASSALRGGASDTQYF.

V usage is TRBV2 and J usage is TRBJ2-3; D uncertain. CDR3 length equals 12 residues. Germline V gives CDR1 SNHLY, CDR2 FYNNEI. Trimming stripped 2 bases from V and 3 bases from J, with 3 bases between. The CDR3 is CASSEQTDTQYF. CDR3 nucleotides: TGTGCCAGCAGTGAACAGACAGATACGCAGTATTTT.

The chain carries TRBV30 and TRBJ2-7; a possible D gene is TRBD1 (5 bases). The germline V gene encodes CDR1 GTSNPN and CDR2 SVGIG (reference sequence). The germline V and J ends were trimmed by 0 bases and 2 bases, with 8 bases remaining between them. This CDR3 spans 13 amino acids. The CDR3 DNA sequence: TGTGCCTGGAGTGTAGGACATACCTACGAGCAGTACTTC. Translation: CAWSVGHTYEQYF.

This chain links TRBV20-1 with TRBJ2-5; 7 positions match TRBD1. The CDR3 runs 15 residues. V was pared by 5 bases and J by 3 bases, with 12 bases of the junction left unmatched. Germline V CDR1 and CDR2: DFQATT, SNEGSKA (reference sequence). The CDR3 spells CSASPYIGTEETQYF. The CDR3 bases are TGCAGTGCTTCCCCTTATATCGGGACAGAAGAGACCCAGTACTTC.

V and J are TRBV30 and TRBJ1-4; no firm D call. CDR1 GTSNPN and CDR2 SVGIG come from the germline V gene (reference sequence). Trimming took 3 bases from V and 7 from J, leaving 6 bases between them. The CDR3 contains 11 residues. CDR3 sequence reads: CAWRIREKLFF. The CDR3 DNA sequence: TGTGCCTGGAGAATTCGTGAAAAACTGTTTTTT.

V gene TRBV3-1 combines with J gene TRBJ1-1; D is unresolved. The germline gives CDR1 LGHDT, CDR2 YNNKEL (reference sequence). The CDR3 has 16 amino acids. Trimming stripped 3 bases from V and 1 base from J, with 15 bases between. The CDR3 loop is CASSHLRSRQNTEAFF. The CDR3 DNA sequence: TGTGCCAGCAGCCACCTTCGGAGCCGCCAGAACACTGAAGCTTTCTTT. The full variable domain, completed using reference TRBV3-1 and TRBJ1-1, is DTAVSQTPKYLVTQMGNDKSIKCEQNLGHDTMYWYKQDSKKFLKIMFSYNNKELIINETVPNRFSPKSPDKAHLNLHINSLELGDSAVYFCASSHLRSRQNTEAFFGQGTRLTVV.

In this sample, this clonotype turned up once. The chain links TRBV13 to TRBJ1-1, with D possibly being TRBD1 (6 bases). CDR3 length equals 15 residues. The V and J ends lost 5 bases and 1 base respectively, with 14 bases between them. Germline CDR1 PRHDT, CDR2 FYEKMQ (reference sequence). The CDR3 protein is CASSLPTGSNTEAFF. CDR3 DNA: TGTGCCAGCAGCCTCCCGACAGGATCGAACACTGAAGCTTTCTTT. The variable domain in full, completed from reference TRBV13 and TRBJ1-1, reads AAGVIQSPRHLIKEKRETATLKCYPIPRHDTVYWYQQGPGQDPQFLISFYEKMQSDKGSIPDRFSAQQFSDYHSELNMSSLELGDSALYFCASSLPTGSNTEAFFGQGTRLTVV.

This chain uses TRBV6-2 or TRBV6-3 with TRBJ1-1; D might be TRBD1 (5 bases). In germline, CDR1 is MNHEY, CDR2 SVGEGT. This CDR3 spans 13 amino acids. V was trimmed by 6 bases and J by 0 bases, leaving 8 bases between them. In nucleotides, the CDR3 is TGTGCCAGCAGAGGGACGGTGAACACTGAAGCTTTCTTT. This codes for CASRGTVNTEAFF.

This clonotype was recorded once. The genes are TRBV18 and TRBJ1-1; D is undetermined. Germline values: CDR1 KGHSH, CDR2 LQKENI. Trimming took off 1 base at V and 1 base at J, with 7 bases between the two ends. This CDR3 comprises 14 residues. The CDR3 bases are TGTGCCAGCTCACCACGGTGGGGGAACACTGAAGCTTTCTTT. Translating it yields CASSPRWGNTEAFF.

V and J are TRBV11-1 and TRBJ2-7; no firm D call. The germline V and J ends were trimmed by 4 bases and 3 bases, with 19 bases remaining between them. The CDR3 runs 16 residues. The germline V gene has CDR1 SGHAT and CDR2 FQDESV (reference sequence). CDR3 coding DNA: TGTGCCAGCAGCTCCCTGGGTGGATCTCTACACTACGAGCAGTACTTC. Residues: CASSSLGGSLHYEQYF.